The 18 T cell receptor beta chains given below trace back to one sample, sequenced in a study of blood T cell repertoires in COVID-19. Profiled with immunoSEQ multiplex PCR; TCRdb holds only in-frame clones, not every one. The repertoire holds 110,000 to 150,000 clones, with 75% to 90% as singletons. The sequenced sample consisted of peripheral blood. The receptors were sampled from an older woman with active COVID-19.

The chain links TRBV5-1 to TRBJ1-1, with TRBD1 matching over 7 bases. The J segment lost 0 bases and the V segment lost 5 bases, leaving 10 bases of the junction unmatched. The germline gives CDR1 SGHRS, CDR2 YFSETQ. The CDR3 loop spans 16 amino acids. The CDR3 sequence is CASREGQFSMNTEAFF. In DNA, the CDR3 is TGCGCCAGCAGGGAGGGACAGTTTAGTATGAACACTGAAGCTTTCTTT.

This clone has just one count. This sequence joins TRBV7-9 and TRBJ2-5; TRBD2 matches 10 bases. Germline V CDR1 and CDR2: SEHNR, FQNEAQ (reference sequence). This CDR3 region has 19 residues. Trimming at V came to 3 bases and at J to 1 base, leaving 14 bases not matched to a gene. As DNA, the CDR3 is TGTGCCAGCAGCTTCCCTAAGACCTCTAGCGGGAGTACCCAAGAGACCCAGTACTTC. Translated: CASSFPKTSSGSTQETQYF.

In DNA, the CDR3 is TGTGCCAGCAGTTTTGACAGGGGGTTGGCGGAGCTGTTTTTT. The encoded protein is CASSFDRGLAELFF. The rearrangement links TRBV2 to TRBJ2-2; 9 bases are shared with TRBD1. Germline V lookup: CDR1 SNHLY, CDR2 FYNNEI. With V trimmed by 5 bases and J by 10 bases, 8 bases remained unmatched. The CDR3 has 14 amino acids.

V usage is TRBV18 and J usage is TRBJ1-1; the D gene is possibly TRBD1 (5 bases). V lost 2 bases to trimming and J lost 1 base, with 8 bases between them. Looked up from germline, CDR1 is KGHSH and CDR2 is LQKENI. The CDR3 is 14 amino acids. The CDR3 sequence: CASSPSQGNTEAFF. The CDR3, as DNA: TGTGCCAGCTCACCATCCCAGGGGAACACTGAAGCTTTCTTT.

To note about this clone: The junction departs from the called germline gene at one end, perhaps through a read error. The rearrangement uses TRBV7-3 and TRBJ2-1; no definite D call. This CDR3 has 16 residues. The V gene's germline CDR1 is SGHTA and CDR2 FQGTGA. CDR3 sequence reads: CASSLTFPGYYNEQFF. In DNA, the CDR3 is TGTGCCAGCAGCCTAACTTTCCCAGGCTACTACAATGAGCAGTTCTTC.

The chain links TRBV28 to TRBJ1-3; 7 bases match TRBD1. CDR3 length equals 15 residues. CDR1 MDHEN and CDR2 SYDVKM come from the germline V gene. V lost 3 bases to trimming and J lost 0 bases; unmatched junction nucleotides: 2. In nucleotides, the CDR3 is TGTGCCAGCAGTTTGGGACAGAGCTCTGGAAACACCATATATTTT. It codes for CASSLGQSSGNTIYF.

The chain is built from TRBV11-1 and TRBJ1-3; tentatively, D is TRBD1 (6 bases). Trimming shortened V by 5 bases and J by 3 bases, and 17 bases separated the two germline ends. The CDR3 runs to 16 residues. Germline lookup yields CDR1 SGHAT and CDR2 FQDESV (reference sequence). This CDR3 is CASSLSRGGHGNTIYF. The CDR3, as DNA: TGTGCCAGCAGCCTGTCTCGGGGGGGCCATGGAAACACCATATATTTT.

This chain uses TRBV7-2 with TRBJ2-2, with D perhaps matching TRBD2 (5 bases). The germline CDR1 and CDR2 sequences are SGHTA and FQGNSA. Trimming left V 3 bases short and J 3 bases short, with 11 bases between. The CDR3 is 15 residues long. The DNA of the CDR3 is TGTGCCAGCAGCTTCGACCCCGGGGACACCGGGGAGCTGTTTTTT. It codes for CASSFDPGDTGELFF.

The chain combines TRBV5-6 with TRBJ2-4; 14 bases are shared with TRBD2. This CDR3 has 17 amino acids. Germline V gene data show CDR1 as SGHDT and CDR2 as YYEEEE. J lost 7 bases, V lost 3 bases, and 9 bases had no gene match. This chain's CDR3 is CASSSSAGTSGSNIQYF. The CDR3, as DNA: TGTGCCAGCAGCTCTTCTGCCGGGACTAGCGGGAGTAACATTCAGTACTTC.

V gene TRBV18 combines with J gene TRBJ1-5; TRBD1 agrees at 7 bases. The trim removed 3 bases at V and 4 bases at J, leaving 3 bases unmatched. This CDR3 is built from 14 residues. Germline-derived CDR1 and CDR2 are KGHSH and LQKENI. In DNA form, the CDR3 reads TGTGCCAGCTCACCCATACAGGGGAATCAGCCCCAGCATTTT. This translates into CASSPIQGNQPQHF.

The genes are TRBV9 and TRBJ1-1, with D possibly being TRBD1 (6 bases). V gave up 4 bases and J gave up 1 base, with 11 bases separating them. Germline-derived CDR1 and CDR2 are SGDLS and YYNGEE. This CDR3 spans 14 amino acids. CDR3 sequence: CASSPGQQNTEAFF. CDR3 DNA sequence: TGTGCCAGCAGCCCTGGACAGCAGAACACTGAAGCTTTCTTT.

This clone showed up just once. The V gene is TRBV3-1 (or the pseudogene TRBV3-2), the J gene TRBJ1-6; possible D gene TRBD1, 6 bases. Germline V CDR1 and CDR2: LGHDT, YNNKEL (reference sequence). The ends were cut back, 1 base at V and 4 bases at J, with 14 bases in the middle. The length of the CDR3 is 17 residues. In DNA form, the CDR3 reads TGTGCCAGCAGCCAAGGATGGCGGGGGACATATAATTCACCCCTCCACTTT. Protein product: CASSQGWRGTYNSPLHF.

The CDR3 sequence: CASSSREGGSSYWSSYNEQFF. The CDR3 nucleotides read TGTGCCAGCAGCTCCCGAGAAGGGGGCTCTAGTTATTGGAGCTCCTACAATGAGCAGTTCTTC. The V gene is TRBV6-2 or TRBV6-3, the J gene TRBJ2-1; 7 bases match TRBD1. CDR1 and CDR2 (germline): MNHEY, SVGEGT. The CDR3 covers 21 residues. Germline trimming cut 6 bases from V and 0 bases from J; bases unmatched to any gene: 23.

The V and J genes are TRBV4-3 and TRBJ1-5, with TRBD1 as a possible D gene (5 bases). The CDR3 spans 15 residues. Trimming removed 3 bases from V and 6 bases from J, with 15 bases in between. Germline CDR1 and CDR2: LGHNA and YSLEER. CDR3 sequence reads: CASSQDYRSGQPQHF. For the CDR3, the DNA is TGCGCCAGCAGCCAGGATTACAGGTCCGGTCAGCCCCAGCATTTT.

This sequence joins TRBV7-9 and TRBJ1-4; a possible D gene is TRBD1 (6 bases). The V end was cut by 6 bases, the J end by 0 bases, with 11 bases between. The CDR3 extends over 15 amino acids. The germline CDR1 and CDR2 sequences are SEHNR and FQNEAQ (reference sequence). Here the CDR3 reads CASSNYRATNEKLFF. CDR3 coding DNA: TGTGCCAGCAGTAATTACAGGGCAACTAATGAAAAACTGTTTTTT.

The J gene is TRBJ2-7, the V gene TRBV6-5; 8 bases agree with TRBD2. The trim removed 6 bases at V and 5 bases at J, leaving 6 bases unmatched. Germline-derived CDR1 and CDR2 are MNHEY and SVGAGI. The CDR3 consists of 13 residues. The CDR3: CASRVGLADEQYF. The DNA of the CDR3 is TGTGCCAGCAGGGTTGGACTAGCCGACGAGCAGTACTTC.

The chain combines TRBV7-2 with TRBJ2-5; no clear D gene. Trimming pared 7 bases from V and 4 bases from J, leaving 16 bases between. The CDR3 contains 14 residues. Germline CDR1 is SGHTA and CDR2 is FQGNSA. CDR3 sequence (DNA): TGTGCCAGCATGCACCCTAGTACTGGAGAGACCCAGTACTTC. Its translation is CASMHPSTGETQYF.

The rearrangement links TRBV13 to TRBJ2-6, with 8 bases identical to TRBD1. This CDR3 is built from 17 residues. V was clipped by 5 bases and J by 0 bases; unmatched bases: 6. The V gene's germline CDR1 is PRHDT and CDR2 FYEKMQ (reference sequence). The DNA of the CDR3 is TGTGCCAGCAGCGGCCGGGACAGGTACTCTGGGGCCAACGTCCTGACTTTC. It codes for CASSGRDRYSGANVLTF.